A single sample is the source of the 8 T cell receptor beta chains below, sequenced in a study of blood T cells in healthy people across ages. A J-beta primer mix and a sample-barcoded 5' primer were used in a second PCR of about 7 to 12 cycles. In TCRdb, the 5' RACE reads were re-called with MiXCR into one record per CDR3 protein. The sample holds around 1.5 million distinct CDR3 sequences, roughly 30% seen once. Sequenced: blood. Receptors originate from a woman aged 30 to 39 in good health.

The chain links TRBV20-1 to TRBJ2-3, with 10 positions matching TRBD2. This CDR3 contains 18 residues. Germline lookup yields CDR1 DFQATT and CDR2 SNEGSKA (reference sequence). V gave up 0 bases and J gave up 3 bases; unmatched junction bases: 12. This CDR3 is CSARDLQRGGLGTDTQYF. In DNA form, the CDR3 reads TGCAGTGCTAGAGATTTGCAGCGGGGGGGCCTGGGGACAGATACGCAGTATTTT.

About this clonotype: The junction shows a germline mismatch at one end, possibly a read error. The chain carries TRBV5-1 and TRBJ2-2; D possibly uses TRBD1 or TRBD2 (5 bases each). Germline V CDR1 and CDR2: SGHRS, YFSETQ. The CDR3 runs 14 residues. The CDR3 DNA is TGCGCCAGCAAATACCGACAGAACACCGGGGAGCAGTTTTTT. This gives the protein CASKYRQNTGEQFF.

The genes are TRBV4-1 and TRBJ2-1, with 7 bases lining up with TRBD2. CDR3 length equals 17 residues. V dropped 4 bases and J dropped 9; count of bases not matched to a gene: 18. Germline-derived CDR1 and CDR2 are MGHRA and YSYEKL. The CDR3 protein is CASSLVLVGAGASEQFF. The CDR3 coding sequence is TGCGCCAGCAGCCTCGTTCTAGTCGGGGCGGGAGCAAGTGAGCAGTTCTTC.

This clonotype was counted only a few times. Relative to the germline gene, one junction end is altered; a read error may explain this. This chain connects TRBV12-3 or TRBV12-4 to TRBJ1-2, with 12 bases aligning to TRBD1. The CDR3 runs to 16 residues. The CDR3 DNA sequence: TGTGCCGGCAGTTCTGGGACAGGGGGCTATTACTATGGCTACACCTTC. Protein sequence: CAGSSGTGGYYYGYTF.

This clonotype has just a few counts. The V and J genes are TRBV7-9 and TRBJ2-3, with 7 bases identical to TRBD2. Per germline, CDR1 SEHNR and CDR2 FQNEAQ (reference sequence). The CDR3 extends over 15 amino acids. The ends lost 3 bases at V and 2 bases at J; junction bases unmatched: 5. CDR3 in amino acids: CASSLRGGDTDTQYF. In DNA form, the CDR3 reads TGTGCCAGCAGCTTGCGTGGGGGGGACACAGATACGCAGTATTTT.

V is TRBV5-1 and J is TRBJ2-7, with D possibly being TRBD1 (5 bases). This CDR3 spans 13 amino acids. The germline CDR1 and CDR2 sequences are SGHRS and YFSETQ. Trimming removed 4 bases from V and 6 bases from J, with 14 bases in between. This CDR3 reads CASSPLGRSEQYF. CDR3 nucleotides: TGCGCCAGCAGCCCCCTGGGGCGCTCCGAGCAGTACTTC.

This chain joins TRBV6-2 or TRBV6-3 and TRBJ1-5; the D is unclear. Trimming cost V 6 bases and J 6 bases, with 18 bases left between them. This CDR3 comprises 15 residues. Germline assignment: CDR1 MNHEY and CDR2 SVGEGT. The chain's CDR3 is CASSRTMGYGQPQHF. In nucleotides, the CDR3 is TGTGCCAGCAGCCGGACGATGGGGTATGGTCAGCCCCAGCATTTT.

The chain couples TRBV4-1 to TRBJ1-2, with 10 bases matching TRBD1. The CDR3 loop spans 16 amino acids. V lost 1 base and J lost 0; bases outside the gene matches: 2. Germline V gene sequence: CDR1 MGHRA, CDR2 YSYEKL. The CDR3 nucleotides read TGCGCCAGCAGCCAAGGGGGACAGGGGACTAACTATGGCTACACCTTC. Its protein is CASSQGGQGTNYGYTF.